The 26 T cell receptor beta chains presented below share a single source sample, sequenced in a study of shared clonotypes between healthy human individuals. Naive CD8 cells were CD45RO-negative, positively selected for CCR7, excluding terminally differentiated effector memory CD45RA+ cells. The data were produced by immunoSEQ multiplex PCR, yet TCRdb's version contains in-frame clones alone and is incomplete. The sample includes around 1.9 million clones, around 95% of them seen just once. The sequenced material came from naive CD8+ T cells from PBMCs. These receptors originate from a man between 18 and 35 years old in good health. Some clones in this sample may be carry-over from other donors' samples.

In its sample, this clone was seen once. V gene TRBV19 combines with J gene TRBJ2-7, with a weak D call TRBD1 (6 bases). The germline V and J ends were trimmed by 8 bases and 0 bases, with 17 bases remaining between them. Germline V gene data show CDR1 as LNHDA and CDR2 as SQIVND (reference sequence). This CDR3 is built from 15 residues. The CDR3 DNA is TGTGCCAGTCGTCCATCCGGGACAAACTCCTACGAGCAGTACTTC. Protein product: CASRPSGTNSYEQYF.

This rearrangement joins TRBV28 to TRBJ2-4, with 7 bases lining up with TRBD1. V lost 7 bases, J lost 2 bases, and 14 bases stayed unmatched. This CDR3 comprises 17 residues. CDR1 is MDHEN, CDR2 SYDVKM, per germline. CDR3 coding DNA: TGTGCCAGCACCTCCCTAGACAGGGTCGAGACCAAAAACATTCAGTACTTC. This gives the protein CASTSLDRVETKNIQYF.

The chain carries TRBV27 and TRBJ2-2; possible D gene TRBD2, 7 bases. Germline lookup yields CDR1 MNHEY and CDR2 SMNVEV (reference sequence). The CDR3 sequence is 21 residues long. With 2 bases removed from V and 4 bases from J, the gap between germline ends came to 29 bases. This CDR3 reads CASSLTLKARVLGGGTGELFF. The CDR3 DNA reads TGTGCCAGCAGTTTAACCCTAAAGGCCAGGGTCTTAGGGGGGGGCACCGGGGAGCTGTTTTTT.

The chain recombines TRBV19 with TRBJ1-2; D might be TRBD1 (6 bases). V lost 5 bases and J lost 2, with 15 bases in between. CDR3 length equals 15 residues. Germline CDR1 is LNHDA and CDR2 is SQIVND (reference sequence). This chain's CDR3 is CASSVMGAVNYGYTF. CDR3 in DNA: TGTGCCAGTAGTGTTATGGGGGCTGTCAACTATGGCTACACCTTC.

V usage is TRBV28 and J usage is TRBJ2-1; unclear D gene. From germline, CDR1 is MDHEN and CDR2 SYDVKM. The CDR3 contains 13 residues. Between the trimmed V and J ends, which lost 5 bases and 5 bases, there was a span of 10 bases. The CDR3 spells CASSPQRNNEQFF. The CDR3 DNA reads as TGTGCCAGCAGTCCCCAGAGAAACAATGAGCAGTTCTTC.

The DNA for the CDR3 is TGTGCCAGCAGCGCCGGCCTGGGACTAGCGGGGTCGGAGCAGTTCTTC. This encodes CASSAGLGLAGSEQFF. The gene calls are TRBV9 and TRBJ2-1; the match to TRBD2 covers 13 bases. Germline values: CDR1 SGDLS, CDR2 YYNGEE. The junction had 10 bases not matched to a gene; V was cut back by 3 bases and J by 10 bases. The CDR3 sequence is 16 residues long.

V usage is TRBV10-1 and J usage is TRBJ2-5; D call uncertain. The V and J ends lost 2 bases and 4 bases respectively, with 8 bases between them. Germline V lookup: CDR1 WNHNN, CDR2 SYGVQD (reference sequence). This CDR3 contains 13 residues. CDR3 sequence: CASSELSGETQYF. CDR3 bases: TGCGCCAGCAGTGAGCTCTCGGGAGAGACCCAGTACTTC.

The chain has TRBV27 and TRBJ1-1, with D uncertain. Germline CDR1 reads MNHEY; CDR2 reads SMNVEV (reference sequence). Trimming pared 0 bases from V and 6 bases from J, leaving 11 bases between. The CDR3 loop spans 14 amino acids. This CDR3 is CASSLSYGTPEAFF. The DNA for the CDR3 is TGTGCCAGCAGTTTATCGTACGGAACCCCTGAAGCTTTCTTT.

The chain joins TRBV11-2 to TRBJ2-7; TRBD1 is a possible D gene (7 bases). CDR3 length equals 13 residues. Trimming removed 4 bases from V and 7 bases from J, with 14 bases in between. Per the germline V gene, CDR1 is SGHAT and CDR2 is FQNNGV. The chain's CDR3 is CASSSQGRDEQYF. The CDR3 DNA reads TGTGCCAGCAGCTCACAGGGGCGGGATGAGCAGTACTTC.

The gene calls are TRBV15 and TRBJ2-5; 8 positions match TRBD1. The CDR3 is made up of 16 amino acids. V gave up 5 bases and J gave up 4 bases; unmatched junction bases: 12. CDR1 and CDR2 from the germline V gene are LNHNV and YYDKDF (reference sequence). The CDR3 is CATSLSPQGALETQYF. The CDR3 DNA reads TGTGCCACCAGCTTAAGCCCCCAGGGGGCTTTAGAGACCCAGTACTTC.

The gene calls are TRBV7-9 and TRBJ2-3; maybe TRBD2 (5 bases). Germline assignment: CDR1 SEHNR and CDR2 FQNEAQ (reference sequence). This CDR3 is built from 14 residues. V was pared by 8 bases and J by 0 bases, with 12 bases between. The chain's CDR3 is CASGSWTSTDTQYF. The CDR3 bases are TGTGCCAGCGGCTCTTGGACTAGCACAGATACGCAGTATTTT. The full variable domain, in which reference TRBV7-9 and TRBJ2-3 provide the parts outside the CDR3, is DTGVSQNPRHKITKRGQNVTFRCDPISEHNRLYWYRQTLGQGPEFLTYFQNEAQLEKSRLLSDRFSAERPKGSFSTLEIQRTEQGDSAMYLCASGSWTSTDTQYFGPGTRLTVL.

The chain links TRBV10-2 to TRBJ2-5, with D possibly being TRBD2 (5 bases). The J call may be faulty, since TRBJ2-7 better matches the DNA end. This CDR3 region has 12 residues. The germline CDR1 and CDR2 sequences are WSHSY and SAAADI. CDR3 in amino acids: CASSDLADEQYF. The CDR3 coding sequence is TGCGCCAGCAGTGACCTAGCCGACGAGCAGTACTTC.

This rearrangement joins TRBV4-1 to TRBJ1-5; D remains unclear. The length of the CDR3 is 16 residues. The germline V gene has CDR1 MGHRA and CDR2 YSYEKL. The V end was cut by 1 base, the J end by 2 bases, with 12 bases between. CDR3 DNA sequence: TGCGCCAGCAGCCAAGCAGGTGTGGGCCGCAATCAGCCCCAGCATTTT. Protein: CASSQAGVGRNQPQHF.

With respect to this clone: Other DNA sequences in the sample encode the same CDR3. V gene TRBV7-9 combines with J gene TRBJ1-5; D remains ambiguous. Trimming shortened V by 1 base and J by 1 base, and 5 bases separated the two germline ends. Per the germline V gene, CDR1 is SEHNR and CDR2 is FQNEAQ (reference sequence). This CDR3 contains 14 residues. The CDR3 loop is CASSLGRSNQPQHF. The CDR3 DNA reads as TGTGCCAGCAGCTTAGGGAGGAGCAATCAGCCCCAGCATTTT.

The chain joins TRBV28 to TRBJ1-2, with D hard to call. The CDR3 covers 14 residues. Between the trimmed V and J ends, which lost 5 bases and 3 bases, there was a span of 13 bases. CDR1 is MDHEN and CDR2 is SYDVKM in the germline V gene. The CDR3 sequence: CASSRGWADYGYTF. CDR3 sequence (DNA): TGTGCCAGCAGTCGCGGGTGGGCAGACTATGGCTACACCTTC.

This rearrangement joins TRBV18 to TRBJ2-1; 14 bases are shared with TRBD2. This CDR3 contains 17 residues. The junction had 4 bases not matched to a gene; V was cut back by 0 bases and J by 6 bases. The germline gives CDR1 KGHSH, CDR2 LQKENI. CDR3 bases: TGTGCCAGCTCACCACCCGGGACTAGCGGGGGACCCAATGAGCAGTTCTTC. It translates to CASSPPGTSGGPNEQFF.

A single count supports this clone. The V gene is TRBV4-1, the J gene TRBJ2-7; D not certain. The germline gives CDR1 MGHRA, CDR2 YSYEKL. The CDR3 extends over 13 amino acids. Trimming left V 2 bases short and J 1 base short, with 6 bases between. The CDR3 bases are TGCGCCAGCAGCCAACGGGTATCCTACGAGCAGTACTTC. Protein sequence: CASSQRVSYEQYF.

This chain joins TRBV9 and TRBJ2-3, with D perhaps TRBD1 or TRBD2 (6 bases each). The CDR3 consists of 17 residues. The V and J ends lost 3 bases and 6 bases respectively, with 23 bases between them. Per the germline V gene, CDR1 is SGDLS and CDR2 is YYNGEE. The CDR3 region has the DNA TGTGCCAGCAGCGCCGCTGGTTTGGGGGGCATCCAGGATACGCAGTATTTT. Amino acids: CASSAAGLGGIQDTQYF.

This clone was counted a single time. The chain combines TRBV7-2 with TRBJ2-7, with D unresolved. The CDR3 spans 15 residues. Trimming cost V 2 bases and J 3 bases, with 14 bases left between them. The germline V gene encodes CDR1 SGHTA and CDR2 FQGNSA. The CDR3 DNA sequence: TGTGCCAGCAGCTTAAGGTTCATTCCCCTCTACGAGCAGTACTTC. Translating it yields CASSLRFIPLYEQYF.

This clone appeared a single time. The V and J genes are TRBV5-6 and TRBJ2-5, with 9 bases lining up with TRBD2. V trimming: 1 base; J trimming: 5 bases; junction bases outside the gene matches: 15. The germline gives CDR1 SGHDT, CDR2 YYEEEE. The CDR3 loop spans 18 amino acids. The CDR3 DNA is TGTGCCAGCAGCTTGAGTTATCAGGCGGGAGGGCCCTCGGAGACCCAGTACTTC. It yields the protein CASSLSYQAGGPSETQYF.

This clone has only one observation. The gene calls are TRBV18 and TRBJ2-2, with D unclear. The V gene's germline CDR1 is KGHSH and CDR2 LQKENI. V gave up 3 bases and J gave up 5 bases, with 7 bases separating them. This CDR3 is built from 13 residues. The CDR3 spells CASSPFKTGELFF. Written as DNA, the CDR3 is TGTGCCAGCTCACCGTTTAAGACCGGGGAGCTGTTTTTT.

On this clone itself: This sample also contains other DNA sequences that code for the same CDR3. This chain joins TRBV27 and TRBJ2-7, with 7 bases identical to TRBD1. After removal of 5 bases from V and 2 bases from J, the junction contained 6 bases not matched to a gene. The CDR3 is made up of 14 amino acids. The germline V gene has CDR1 MNHEY and CDR2 SMNVEV (reference sequence). The CDR3, as DNA: TGTGCCAGCAGTCCCCGGGACAGACCCTACGAGCAGTACTTC. As protein: CASSPRDRPYEQYF.

CDR3 amino acids: CASSFSPGLPYNEQFF. In DNA form, the CDR3 reads TGTGCCAGCAGCTTTTCGCCGGGACTCCCATACAATGAGCAGTTCTTC. The chain combines TRBV7-9 with TRBJ2-1; TRBD2 might be the D (6 bases). The CDR3 is 16 amino acids. V lost 3 bases, J lost 4 bases, and 16 bases lay in between. Germline CDR1 and CDR2: SEHNR and FQNEAQ (reference sequence).

The chain has TRBV6-1 and TRBJ2-7; TRBD1 matches 9 bases. The V gene end was trimmed by 0 bases and the J gene end by 2 bases; junction bases not matched to a gene: 8. The V gene's germline CDR1 is MNHNS and CDR2 SASEGT. CDR3 size: 17 residues. Here the CDR3 DNA reads TGTGCCAGCAGTGAAGCCCCTTTCGGGACAGGGACCTACGAGCAGTACTTC. Amino acids: CASSEAPFGTGTYEQYF.

The V and J genes are TRBV27 and TRBJ2-3; D not certain. The CDR3 length is 14 residues. The germline V gene has CDR1 MNHEY and CDR2 SMNVEV (reference sequence). The germline V and J ends were trimmed by 2 bases and 10 bases, with 16 bases remaining between them. For the CDR3, the DNA is TGTGCCAGCAGTTTACGTGATGGGGTAAGCGCGCAGTATTTT. This translates into CASSLRDGVSAQYF.

The chain recombines TRBV7-6 with TRBJ2-2; D is ambiguous. The CDR3 sequence is 14 residues long. CDR1 and CDR2 (germline): SGHVS, FNYEAQ. Deletions cut 1 base from V and 4 bases from J, with 7 bases between. CDR3 protein: CASSLGATTGELFF. CDR3 nucleotide sequence: TGTGCCAGCAGCTTAGGAGCGACCACCGGGGAGCTGTTTTTT.